These 32 T cell receptor beta chains share one sample of origin, sequenced in a study of a mutant IDH1 vaccine in newly diagnosed glioma. Assay used: immunoSEQ multiplex PCR; TCRdb lists only in-frame clones, some missing. The sample lists about 50,000 clones, about 80% occurring once. Time point specified: week 5, during vaccination. In the vaccine, a single dose held 300 ug of the mutant IDH1 20-mer peptide, along with topical imiquimod. The antigens for these receptors are not known. Material: PBMCs, obtained from a glioma patient whose treatment included an IDH1 peptide vaccine. Every receptor here comes from a woman aged 45-59 years with glioma.

The chain couples TRBV4-3 to TRBJ2-1, with 9 bases aligning to TRBD2. CDR1 is LGHNA and CDR2 is YSLEER in the germline V gene. This CDR3 region has 16 residues. V lost 4 bases and J lost 7; bases outside the gene matches: 11. DNA of the CDR3: TGCGCCAGCAGCCCCGTTGCGGGGGGGGTGAGGAATGAGCAGTTCTTC. Protein: CASSPVAGGVRNEQFF.

This clone occurred once. The chain links TRBV5-1 to TRBJ2-5; no firm D call. Germline CDR1 and CDR2: SGHRS and YFSETQ. The V end was cut by 0 bases, the J end by 3 bases, with 0 bases between. There are 11 residues in the CDR3. The CDR3 loop reads CASSLEETQYF. The CDR3 DNA reads TGCGCCAGCAGCTTGGAAGAGACCCAGTACTTC.

As DNA, the CDR3 is TGTGCCAGCAGCAGCGGAACAGGGGCGAACACTGAAGCTTTCTTT. Protein: CASSSGTGANTEAFF. The V call is TRBV5-6, the J call TRBJ1-1, with 7 nucleotides matching TRBD1. Germline CDR1 and CDR2: SGHDT and YYEEEE. The length of the CDR3 is 15 residues. With 4 bases clipped from V and 1 base from J, the junction kept 7 bases outside the gene matches.

The chain recombines TRBV6-1 with TRBJ2-5, with TRBD1 as a possible D gene (6 bases). Germline CDR1 and CDR2: MNHNS and SASEGT. The CDR3 has 16 amino acids. V was cut by 2 bases and J by 5 bases, with 18 bases left in between. The CDR3 bases are TGTGCCAGCAGTGAATTGACAGGACAGAAGGAGGAGACCCAGTACTTC. Its protein is CASSELTGQKEETQYF.

The chain recombines TRBV19 with TRBJ1-5; no reliable D call. The V end lost 3 bases, the J end lost 6 bases, and 15 bases lay between the germline ends. Germline V CDR1 and CDR2: LNHDA, SQIVND (reference sequence). The CDR3 spans 15 residues. CDR3 DNA sequence: TGTGCCAGTAGTATCCCCGGCCCAATCGGTCAGCCCCAGCATTTT. Its translation is CASSIPGPIGQPQHF.

The chain links TRBV11-1 to TRBJ2-5, with 8 nucleotides matching TRBD1. After removal of 5 bases from V and 5 bases from J, the junction contained 13 bases not matched to a gene. The CDR3 has 16 residues. Germline lookup yields CDR1 SGHAT and CDR2 FQDESV (reference sequence). The CDR3 sequence is CASSPRGQGTGETQYF. The CDR3 DNA sequence: TGTGCCAGCAGCCCCAGGGGGCAGGGCACTGGTGAGACCCAGTACTTC.

This chain joins TRBV11-3 and TRBJ2-2, with unresolved D. Trimming pared 4 bases from V and 6 bases from J, leaving 9 bases between. The CDR3 covers 13 residues. Germline values: CDR1 SGHNT, CDR2 YENEEA. The CDR3 reads CASSSRNPGELFF. CDR3 sequence (DNA): TGTGCCAGCAGCTCTCGGAATCCCGGGGAGCTGTTTTTT.

This clone has only a few counts. The chain carries TRBV9 and TRBJ1-2; 7 positions agree with TRBD1. CDR3 length equals 13 residues. The germline V gene encodes CDR1 SGDLS and CDR2 YYNGEE. The V and J ends lost 1 base and 3 bases, in that order; junction bases with no gene match: 0. The CDR3 DNA reads TGTGCCAGCAGCGTACAGGGGGACTATGGCTACACCTTC. Translated, it gives CASSVQGDYGYTF.

The gene calls are TRBV2 and TRBJ1-1; no firm D call. Germline V gives CDR1 SNHLY, CDR2 FYNNEI. Trimming left V 3 bases short and J 0 bases short, with 8 bases between. The CDR3 runs to 14 residues. CDR3 bases: TGTGCCAGCAGTGACCCTACAATGAACACTGAAGCTTTCTTT. Amino acid sequence: CASSDPTMNTEAFF.

This clone was counted once. The J gene is TRBJ2-7, the V gene TRBV7-9, with TRBD2 matching over 15 bases. J lost 0 bases, V lost 5 bases, and 8 bases had no gene match. Germline V gene sequence: CDR1 SEHNR, CDR2 FQNEAQ (reference sequence). The CDR3 loop spans 18 amino acids. This CDR3 reads CASSTGTSGGSGSYEQYF. Here the CDR3 DNA reads TGTGCCAGCAGCACCGGGACTAGCGGGGGGAGTGGCTCCTACGAGCAGTACTTC. Full variable domain (rest looked up from reference TRBV7-9 and TRBJ2-7): DTGVSQNPRHKITKRGQNVTFRCDPISEHNRLYWYRQTLGQGPEFLTYFQNEAQLEKSRLLSDRFSAERPKGSFSTLEIQRTEQGDSAMYLCASSTGTSGGSGSYEQYFGPGTRLTVT.

This clone was observed a handful of times. DNA of the CDR3: TGTGCCAGCAGTTACGGTACTGAAGCTTTCTTT. This encodes CASSYGTEAFF. The chain recombines TRBV6-5 with TRBJ1-1, with unresolved D. Germline values: CDR1 MNHEY, CDR2 SVGAGI. V dropped 2 bases and J dropped 5 bases, with 3 bases sitting between them. The CDR3 has 11 amino acids.

V and J are TRBV5-1 and TRBJ1-1, with D possibly TRBD1 on 5 matching bases. The germline V gene encodes CDR1 SGHRS and CDR2 YFSETQ. V was pared by 3 bases and J by 4 bases, with 13 bases between. The CDR3 consists of 14 residues. For the CDR3, the DNA is TGCGCCAGCAGCTCCCAGGGCCGGGGCACTGAAGCTTTCTTT. This encodes CASSSQGRGTEAFF.

V gene TRBV7-9 combines with J gene TRBJ2-7; 9 nucleotides agree with TRBD1. The CDR3 totals 15 residues. Germline values: CDR1 SEHNR, CDR2 FQNEAQ (reference sequence). J gave up 7 bases and V 5 bases, and 12 bases lay outside the gene matches. The CDR3 spells CASSRQGQGGDEQYF. CDR3 bases: TGTGCCAGCAGCCGCCAGGGACAGGGAGGGGATGAGCAGTACTTC.

The genes are TRBV9 and TRBJ2-7; D is undetermined. There are 14 residues in the CDR3. The germline gives CDR1 SGDLS, CDR2 YYNGEE. Trimming removed 0 bases at V and 0 bases at J, with 7 bases between. CDR3 nucleotide sequence: TGTGCCAGCAGCGTAGACCCAGACTCCTACGAGCAGTACTTC. As protein: CASSVDPDSYEQYF.

Here the CDR3 reads CASSSIAGAPSPGSLGELFF. The CDR3 DNA reads as TGTGCCAGCAGCTCCATAGCGGGGGCCCCCTCACCAGGGAGTTTGGGGGAGCTGTTTTTT. The rearrangement joins TRBV7-8 to TRBJ2-2; TRBD2 matches 9 bases. Germline CDR1 reads SGHVS; CDR2 reads FQNEAQ. With V trimmed by 4 bases and J by 8 bases, 23 bases remained unmatched. This CDR3 comprises 20 residues. The variable domain in full, with the rest retrieved from reference TRBV7-8 and TRBJ2-2, is GAGVSQSPRYKVAKRGQDVALRCDPISGHVSLFWYQQALGQGPEFLTYFQNEAQLDKSGLPSDRFFAERPEGSVSTLKIQRTQQEDSAVYLCASSSIAGAPSPGSLGELFFGEGSRLTVL.

The chain is built from TRBV10-1 and TRBJ1-5; no definite D call. CDR1 WNHNN and CDR2 SYGVQD come from the germline V gene (reference sequence). V was pared by 2 bases and J by 7 bases, with 6 bases between. CDR3 length equals 12 residues. The CDR3 region is CASSETYQPQHF. CDR3 in DNA: TGCGCCAGCAGTGAGACTTACCAGCCCCAGCATTTT.

This clone was detected once. The chain uses TRBV10-3 and TRBJ1-4; D ambiguous. Trimming left V 2 bases short and J 7 bases short, with 11 bases between. CDR1 is ENHRY, CDR2 SYGVKD, per germline. CDR3 length equals 14 residues. This CDR3 is CAISEGSQIEKLFF. CDR3 in DNA: TGTGCCATCAGTGAGGGCTCCCAGATTGAAAAACTGTTTTTT.

This clone has only a few counts. This chain joins TRBV6-6 and TRBJ1-5, with TRBD1 matching over 7 bases. Germline values: CDR1 MNHNY, CDR2 SVGAGI (reference sequence). The CDR3 has 15 amino acids. J gave up 3 bases and V 0 bases, and 2 bases lay outside the gene matches. The CDR3 here is CASSYSGQDNQPQHF. CDR3 DNA: TGTGCCAGCAGTTACTCCGGACAGGACAATCAGCCCCAGCATTTT.

The CDR3 sequence: CASSEGRGSGQFF. CDR3 coding DNA: TGCGCCAGCAGTGAGGGCAGGGGGTCGGGGCAGTTCTTC. V is TRBV10-1 and J is TRBJ2-1; 7 nucleotides agree with TRBD1. Germline-derived CDR1 and CDR2 are WNHNN and SYGVQD (reference sequence). The ends lost 2 bases at V and 12 bases at J; junction bases unmatched: 7. The CDR3 contains 13 residues.

V usage is TRBV2 and J usage is TRBJ1-1, with 7 positions matching TRBD1. This CDR3 spans 13 amino acids. Trimming took 6 bases from V and 1 from J; bases not matched to a gene: 2. CDR1 and CDR2 (germline): SNHLY, FYNNEI. The CDR3 region has the DNA TGTGCCAGCAGCCAGGGGGAGAACACTGAAGCTTTCTTT. As protein: CASSQGENTEAFF.

The chain has TRBV5-4 and TRBJ1-4; TRBD1 might be the D (5 bases). CDR1 SGHNT and CDR2 YYREEE come from the germline V gene (reference sequence). This CDR3 region has 14 residues. Trimming removed 2 bases from V and 6 bases from J, with 11 bases in between. CDR3 coding DNA: TGTGCCAGCAGCTTAAGGGGCGTCGATGAAAAACTGTTTTTT. Amino acids: CASSLRGVDEKLFF.

The J gene is TRBJ1-6, the V gene TRBV4-1; D might be TRBD1 (5 bases). Germline V lookup: CDR1 MGHRA, CDR2 YSYEKL. This CDR3 is 16 amino acids long. Trimming removed 0 bases from V and 9 bases from J, with 15 bases in between. In DNA, the CDR3 is TGCGCCAGCAGCCAAGATTTCCCAGGGAAAAGTTCACCCCTCCACTTT. This sequence encodes CASSQDFPGKSSPLHF.

This clone was found a few times. Other DNA sequences in this sample translate to the same CDR3. The CDR3 DNA reads TGCGCCAGCAGGGGGGAGACTGAAGCTTTCTTT. This encodes CASRGETEAFF. The rearrangement joins TRBV5-1 to TRBJ1-1, with D maybe TRBD1 (5 bases). The CDR3 runs to 11 residues. V lost 5 bases, J lost 5 bases, and 7 bases lay in between. CDR1 SGHRS and CDR2 YFSETQ come from the germline V gene.

The J gene is TRBJ1-2, the V gene TRBV5-1, with 9 bases that match TRBD1. CDR1 and CDR2 from the germline V gene are SGHRS and YFSETQ. Trimming took 4 bases from V and 1 from J; bases not matched to a gene: 5. The CDR3 covers 15 residues. The CDR3 loop reads CASSDGTGYNYGYTF. The CDR3 DNA sequence: TGCGCCAGCAGCGACGGGACAGGGTATAACTATGGCTACACCTTC.

CDR3 region: CASSLAGEWSYGYTF. The CDR3 DNA follows: TGTGCCAGCAGCTTAGCTGGGGAATGGAGCTATGGCTACACCTTC. This chain connects TRBV7-9 to TRBJ1-2; no clear D gene. CDR1 is SEHNR, CDR2 FQNEAQ, per germline (reference sequence). Trimming cost V 0 bases and J 4 bases, with 12 bases left between them. The CDR3 loop spans 15 amino acids.

This clone was detected a few times. This rearrangement joins TRBV14 to TRBJ2-7; D is uncertain. The germline CDR1 and CDR2 sequences are SGHDN and FVKESK. V gave up 3 bases and J gave up 0 bases, with 18 bases separating them. The CDR3 covers 17 residues. CDR3: CASSQGFGLRSSYEQYF. CDR3 sequence (DNA): TGTGCCAGCAGCCAGGGTTTTGGGCTTCGAAGCTCCTACGAGCAGTACTTC.

The chain uses TRBV19 and TRBJ2-7; tentative D call: TRBD1 (6 bases). Looked up from germline, CDR1 is LNHDA and CDR2 is SQIVND (reference sequence). V lost 1 base and J lost 1, with 14 bases in between. This CDR3 comprises 16 residues. The CDR3 reads CASSIAGTFKSYEQYF. CDR3 DNA sequence: TGTGCCAGTAGTATAGCCGGGACATTCAAATCCTACGAGCAGTACTTC. Full variable domain (remainder filled in from reference TRBV19 and TRBJ2-7): DGGITQSPKYLFRKEGQNVTLSCEQNLNHDAMYWYRQDPGQGLRLIYYSQIVNDFQKGDIAEGYSVSREKKESFPLTVTSAQKNPTAFYLCASSIAGTFKSYEQYFGPGTRLTVT.

J is TRBJ1-6 and V is TRBV2; no clear D. Germline-derived CDR1 and CDR2 are SNHLY and FYNNEI. This CDR3 spans 14 amino acids. Trimming stripped 6 bases from V and 8 bases from J, with 14 bases between. This CDR3 reads CASSVDGPDSPLHF. In nucleotides, the CDR3 is TGTGCCAGCAGCGTCGACGGGCCGGATTCACCCCTCCACTTT.

The genes are TRBV30 and TRBJ1-2; 9 bases line up with TRBD1. This CDR3 region has 13 residues. J was trimmed by 7 bases and V by 1 base; bases with no gene match: 4. From germline, CDR1 is GTSNPN and CDR2 SVGIG (reference sequence). CDR3 DNA: TGTGCCTGGAGTGGGGACAGGGTTGGTGGCTACACCTTC. It specifies CAWSGDRVGGYTF.

To note about this clone: Different DNA sequences within this sample yield the same CDR3. This chain uses TRBV20-1 with TRBJ2-5; D ambiguous. Per germline, CDR1 DFQATT and CDR2 SNEGSKA (reference sequence). V was clipped by 1 base and J by 4 bases, with 4 bases between them. CDR3 size: 11 residues. The CDR3 DNA reads as TGCAGTGCTAGAGTCGGAGAGACCCAGTACTTC. Its translation: CSARVGETQYF.

This chain uses TRBV14 with TRBJ2-5; 7 bases fit TRBD1. The CDR3 spans 16 residues. V was pared by 4 bases and J by 4 bases, with 12 bases of the junction left unmatched. Germline values: CDR1 SGHDN, CDR2 FVKESK. The chain's CDR3 is CASSRVTGAWGETQYF. CDR3 DNA sequence: TGTGCCAGCAGCCGCGTAACAGGGGCCTGGGGAGAGACCCAGTACTTC.

This chain joins TRBV7-9 and TRBJ2-3; D is ambiguous. Trimming stripped 5 bases from V and 0 bases from J, with 21 bases between. The CDR3 is 18 amino acids. Germline CDR1 reads SEHNR; CDR2 reads FQNEAQ (reference sequence). CDR3 DNA: TGTGCCAGCAGCCCCATGGGAAGCCCTGATTCTAGCACAGATACGCAGTATTTT. This sequence encodes CASSPMGSPDSSTDTQYF.